These 4 T cell receptor beta chains were sequenced from one sample in a study of cytomegalovirus exposure and HLA in healthy donors. PCR used 60 Vbeta primers and 13 Jbeta primers. Some clones are missing from TCRdb's copy, which holds only in-frame ones; the method was immunoSEQ multiplex PCR. The table records more than 110,000 clones, 75% of them present only once. What was sequenced was PBMCs. The receptors stem from a man aged 25-45 years in good health and CMV-seronegative.

The V call is TRBV14, the J call TRBJ2-1; 7 positions match TRBD2. From germline, CDR1 is SGHDN and CDR2 FVKESK. The V segment lost 2 bases and the J segment 6 bases; nucleotides outside the gene matches: 10. The length of the CDR3 is 16 residues. In nucleotides, the CDR3 is TGTGCCAGCAGCCAATTGAAGTGGGGGGAGGGCAATGAGCAGTTCTTC. Amino acids: CASSQLKWGEGNEQFF.

This rearrangement joins TRBV6-6 to TRBJ2-5; D unclear. CDR3 length: 13 amino acids. Germline assignment: CDR1 MNHNY and CDR2 SVGAGI (reference sequence). Trimming took 8 bases from V and 5 from J, leaving 15 bases between them. CDR3 nucleotides: TGTGCCAGCCCCACGTCCGATCGGGAGACCCAGTACTTC. Translated: CASPTSDRETQYF.

V and J are TRBV6-6 and TRBJ2-7, with a tentative D call TRBD1 (5 bases). Germline V gene data show CDR1 as MNHNY and CDR2 as SVGAGI (reference sequence). The CDR3 totals 13 residues. Trimming pared 6 bases from V and 7 bases from J, leaving 16 bases between. This chain's CDR3 is CASREAIPGEQYF. Written as DNA, the CDR3 is TGTGCCAGCAGAGAGGCTATCCCAGGGGAGCAGTACTTC.

This clone was recorded once. The chain links TRBV5-6 to TRBJ2-1, with 10 bases aligning to TRBD1. CDR3 length: 14 residues. Germline CDR1 reads SGHDT; CDR2 reads YYEEEE. The V segment lost 4 bases and the J segment 6 bases; nucleotides outside the gene matches: 4. This CDR3 is CASSPRTGGNEQFF. The CDR3 DNA reads as TGTGCCAGCAGCCCACGGACAGGGGGCAATGAGCAGTTCTTC.